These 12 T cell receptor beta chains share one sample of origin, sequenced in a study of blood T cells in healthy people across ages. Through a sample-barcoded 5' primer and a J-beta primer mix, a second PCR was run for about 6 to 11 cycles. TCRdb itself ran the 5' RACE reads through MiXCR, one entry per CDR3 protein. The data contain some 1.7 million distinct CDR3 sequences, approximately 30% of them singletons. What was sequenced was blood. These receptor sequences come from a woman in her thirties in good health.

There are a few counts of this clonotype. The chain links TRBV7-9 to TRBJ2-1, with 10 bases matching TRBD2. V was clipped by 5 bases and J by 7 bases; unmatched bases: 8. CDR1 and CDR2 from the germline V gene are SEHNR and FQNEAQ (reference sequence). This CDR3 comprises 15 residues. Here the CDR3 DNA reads TGTGCCAGCAGCCCGGAAGCGGGGGGGCGAAATGAGCAGTTCTTC. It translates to CASSPEAGGRNEQFF.

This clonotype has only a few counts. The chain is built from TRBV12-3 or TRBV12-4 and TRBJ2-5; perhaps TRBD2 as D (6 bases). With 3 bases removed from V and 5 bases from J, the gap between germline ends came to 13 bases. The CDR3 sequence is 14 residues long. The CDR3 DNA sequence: TGTGCCAGCAGTTTCCCCACTGCGGGGGAGACCCAGTACTTC. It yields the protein CASSFPTAGETQYF.

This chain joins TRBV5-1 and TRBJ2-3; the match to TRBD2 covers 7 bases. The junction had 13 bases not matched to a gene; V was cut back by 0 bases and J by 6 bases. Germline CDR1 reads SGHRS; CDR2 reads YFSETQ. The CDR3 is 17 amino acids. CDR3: CASSLVGSSGTADTQYF. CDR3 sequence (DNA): TGCGCCAGCAGCTTGGTTGGATCCAGCGGGACCGCGGATACGCAGTATTTT.

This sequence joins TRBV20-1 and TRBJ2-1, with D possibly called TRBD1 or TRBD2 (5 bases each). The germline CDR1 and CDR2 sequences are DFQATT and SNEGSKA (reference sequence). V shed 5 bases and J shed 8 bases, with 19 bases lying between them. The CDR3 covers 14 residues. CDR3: CSASRDAAGDEQFF. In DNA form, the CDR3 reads TGCAGTGCTTCACGGGACGCCGCGGGCGATGAGCAGTTCTTC.

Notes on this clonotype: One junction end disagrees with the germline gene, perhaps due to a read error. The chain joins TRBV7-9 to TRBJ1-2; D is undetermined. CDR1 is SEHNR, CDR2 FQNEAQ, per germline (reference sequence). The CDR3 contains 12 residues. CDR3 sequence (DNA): TGTGCCAGCAGCAGACCTAACTATGGCTACAACTTC. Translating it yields CASSRPNYGYNF.

The CDR3 DNA follows: TGTGCCAGCAGTTTATCGCGGAGTGCAGATACGCAGTATTTT. It translates to CASSLSRSADTQYF. This rearrangement joins TRBV27 to TRBJ2-3; D is uncertain. Trimming shortened V by 0 bases and J by 4 bases, and 8 bases separated the two germline ends. The CDR3 consists of 14 residues. Germline V lookup: CDR1 MNHEY, CDR2 SMNVEV (reference sequence).

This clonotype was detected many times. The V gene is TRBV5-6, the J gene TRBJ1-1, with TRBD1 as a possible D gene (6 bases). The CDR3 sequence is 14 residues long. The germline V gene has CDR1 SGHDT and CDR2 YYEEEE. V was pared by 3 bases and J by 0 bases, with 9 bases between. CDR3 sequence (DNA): TGTGCCAGCAGCTCGGGACAAGTGAACACTGAAGCTTTCTTT. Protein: CASSSGQVNTEAFF. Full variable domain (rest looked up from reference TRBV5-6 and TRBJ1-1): DAGVTQSPTHLIKTRGQQVTLRCSPKSGHDTVSWYQQALGQGPQFIFQYYEEEERQRGNFPDRFSGHQFPNYSSELNVNALLLGDSALYLCASSSGQVNTEAFFGQGTRLTVV.

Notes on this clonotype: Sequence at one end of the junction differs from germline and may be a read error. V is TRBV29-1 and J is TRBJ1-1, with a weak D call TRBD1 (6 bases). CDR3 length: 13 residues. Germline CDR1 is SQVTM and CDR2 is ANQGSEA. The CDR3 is CSVYPGASTVAFF. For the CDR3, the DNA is TGCAGCGTTTACCCGGGGGCCAGCACTGTAGCTTTCTTT.

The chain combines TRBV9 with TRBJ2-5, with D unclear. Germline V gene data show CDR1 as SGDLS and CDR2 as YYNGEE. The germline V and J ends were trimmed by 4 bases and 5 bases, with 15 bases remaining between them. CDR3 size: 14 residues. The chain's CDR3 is CASSPRISGETQYF. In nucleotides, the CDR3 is TGTGCCAGCAGCCCCCGGATCTCAGGCGAGACCCAGTACTTC.

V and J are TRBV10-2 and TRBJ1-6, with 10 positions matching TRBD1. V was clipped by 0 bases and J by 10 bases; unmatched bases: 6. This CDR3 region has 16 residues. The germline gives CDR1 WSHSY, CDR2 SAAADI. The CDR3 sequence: CASSESGPTGGSPLHF. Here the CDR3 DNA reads TGCGCCAGCAGTGAGTCAGGGCCGACAGGGGGCTCACCCCTCCACTTT.

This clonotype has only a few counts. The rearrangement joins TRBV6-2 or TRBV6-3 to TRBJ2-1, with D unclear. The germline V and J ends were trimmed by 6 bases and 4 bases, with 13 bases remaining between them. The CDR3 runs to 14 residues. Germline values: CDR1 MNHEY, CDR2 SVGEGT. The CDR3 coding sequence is TGTGCCAGCAGAAAGACGGGCCCTTACAATGAGCAGTTCTTC. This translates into CASRKTGPYNEQFF.

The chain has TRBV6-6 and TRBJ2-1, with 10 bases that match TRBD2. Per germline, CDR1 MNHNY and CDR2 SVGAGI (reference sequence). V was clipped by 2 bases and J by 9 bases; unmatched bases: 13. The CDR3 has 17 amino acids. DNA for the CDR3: TGTGCCAGCAGTTACCAAACGGCAGCGGGGGGGGGGAGTGAGCAGTTCTTC. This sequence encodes CASSYQTAAGGGSEQFF.